Detailed here is one TCR beta chain. The source of the sample is a study of T cell changes during pregnancy in multiple sclerosis. This CDR3 comprises 15 residues. Germline CDR1 SQVTM, CDR2 ANQGSEA. With 6 bases removed from V and 0 bases from J, the gap between germline ends came to 14 bases. Clones were sequenced by immunoSEQ multiplex PCR, and TCRdb holds only the in-frame ones, with some missing. The table has about 87,000 clones, around 93% seen once. The clonotype comes from a female donor in good health, enrolled as a control in a pregnancy study. This sequence joins TRBV29-1 and TRBJ2-2, with D tentatively TRBD1 (6 bases). Sequencing used peripheral blood, obtained in the third trimester of pregnancy. The CDR3 coding sequence is TGCAGCGTCCTAGAGGGGACACCGAACACCGGGGAGCTGTTTTTT. Translating gives CSVLEGTPNTGELFF.